The following is a T cell receptor beta chain sequence with its context. The V end was cut by 5 bases, the J end by 4 bases, with 12 bases between. The CDR3 loop spans 13 amino acids. Germline lookup yields CDR1 SGHTA and CDR2 FQGNSA. The sample originates from a study of blood T cells in healthy people across ages. For the second PCR, which ran for about 6 to 11 cycles, a sample-barcoded 5' primer and a J-beta primer mix were used. TCRdb re-analysed the 5' RACE reads in MiXCR, keeping a single row per CDR3 protein. The sample shows approximately 820,000 distinct CDR3 sequences, under 45% of them seen only once.

The TCR comes from a man aged 55 to 70 in good health. The gene calls are TRBV7-2 and TRBJ2-7; TRBD1 is a possible D gene (5 bases). Sequenced sample: blood. The DNA of the CDR3 is TGTGCCAGCAGCCCCCAACCAGGGTACGAGCAGTACTTC. Protein: CASSPQPGYEQYF.